This TCR beta chain was sequenced for a study of blood T cell repertoires in COVID-19. As for the study in general: Some COVID-19 samples were acute and others convalescent; all came from the United States, Italy and Spain. Sample material is recorded as cDNA or gDNA derived from T cells, B-cell-depleted T cells, or PBMCs.

V was shortened by 7 bases and J by 8 bases, with 8 bases between the two germline ends. The CDR3 length is 11 residues. Source study methods: Cell counts per sample came from amplifying reference gene primers. The protocol was immunoSEQ multiplex PCR, while the TCRdb copy is restricted to in-frame clones and leaves out a portion. The V and J calls and the clone size are those of that table, but D and trimming were determined from the DNA. The table includes some 200,000 clones, approximately 90% detected once. Sequences were obtained from peripheral blood. The sequence derives from a man aged 80 or over with acute or convalescent COVID-19. The chain carries TRBV12-3 or TRBV12-4 and TRBJ2-2; no clear D. CDR3 sequence: CASKWRGELFF. In DNA form, the CDR3 reads TGTGCCAGCAAATGGAGAGGGGAGCTGTTTTTT.